This record concerns one T cell receptor beta chain sequence. This entry is derived from a study of siplizumab effects on memory and regulatory T cells. Germline lookup yields CDR1 MGHRA and CDR2 YSYEKL. This CDR3 has 17 residues. V lost 0 bases and J 2 bases, leaving 14 bases between the germline ends. The table came from immunoSEQ multiplex PCR; TCRdb's copy has only in-frame clones and leaves some out. The sample contains some 100,000 clones, about 91% of which appear only once. The receptor's source is a human donor in good health. Some clones in this sample may be carry-over from other donors' samples. This chain connects TRBV4-1 to TRBJ2-4; D perhaps matches TRBD1 (5 bases). The sample taken for sequencing was CD4+ T cells sorted from blood. The CDR3 loop reads CASSQDGARLPKNIQYF. CDR3 DNA sequence: TGCGCCAGCAGCCAAGATGGGGCCCGGCTCCCCAAAAACATTCAGTACTTC.